Below are 18 T cell receptor beta chains sequenced from a single sample in a study of T cell changes during pregnancy in multiple sclerosis. The protocol was immunoSEQ multiplex PCR, while the TCRdb copy is restricted to in-frame clones and leaves out a portion. The table records 30,000 to 40,000 clones, 75% to 95% of them present only once. The sequenced sample was CD4+ T cells from peripheral blood mononuclear cells, obtained in the first trimester of pregnancy. The source is a female donor in good health, enrolled as a control in a pregnancy study.

V gene TRBV10-3 combines with J gene TRBJ2-3; D unclear. Trimming removed 6 bases from V and 4 bases from J, with 11 bases in between. CDR1 ENHRY and CDR2 SYGVKD come from the germline V gene. The CDR3 extends over 13 amino acids. The CDR3 loop is CAIRPAGADTQYF. CDR3 sequence (DNA): TGTGCCATCAGGCCGGCAGGCGCAGATACGCAGTATTTT.

This chain uses TRBV9 with TRBJ1-1; a weak D match, TRBD1 (6 bases). The germline V gene encodes CDR1 SGDLS and CDR2 YYNGEE. The CDR3 runs 13 residues. Trimming left V 0 bases short and J 7 bases short, with 10 bases between. This CDR3 reads CASSVDGQYEAFF. Here the CDR3 DNA reads TGTGCCAGCAGCGTAGATGGACAGTATGAAGCTTTCTTT.

V is TRBV6-6 and J is TRBJ2-1, with TRBD2 matching 9 bases. This CDR3 contains 15 residues. Germline V gene data show CDR1 as MNHNY and CDR2 as SVGAGI (reference sequence). Unmatched junction bases numbered 10, after V lost 5 bases and J lost 8 bases. The CDR3 nucleotides read TGTGCCAGCAGTGGGCGGGGGGGCGGGGTACATGAGCAGTTCTTC. This encodes CASSGRGGGVHEQFF.

This chain joins TRBV6-5 and TRBJ2-2, with 8 bases aligning to TRBD1. J gave up 7 bases and V 2 bases, and 3 bases lay outside the gene matches. Germline CDR1 MNHEY, CDR2 SVGAGI. This CDR3 is 14 amino acids long. The CDR3 bases are TGTGCCAGCAGTTACAGGACAGGGTACGGGGAGCTGTTTTTT. Translation: CASSYRTGYGELFF.

CDR3 coding DNA: TGTGCCAGCAGCTTAACGACGAACAGGAACACTGAAGCTTTCTTT. Translation gives CASSLTTNRNTEAFF. V gene TRBV7-3 combines with J gene TRBJ1-1; D remains ambiguous. The germline V gene has CDR1 SGHTA and CDR2 FQGTGA. The CDR3 spans 15 residues. The V end was cut by 0 bases, the J end by 1 base, with 9 bases between.

This chain links TRBV9 with TRBJ1-1, with TRBD1 identical over 7 bases. The V gene end was trimmed by 4 bases and the J gene end by 0 bases; junction bases not matched to a gene: 6. This CDR3 is built from 15 residues. Germline V lookup: CDR1 SGDLS, CDR2 YYNGEE. The CDR3 region has the DNA TGTGCCAGCAGCTCAGGGGGATCCATGAACACTGAAGCTTTCTTT. Its protein is CASSSGGSMNTEAFF.

V usage is TRBV28 and J usage is TRBJ2-3, with 8 bases aligning to TRBD2. V shed 7 bases, J shed 5 bases, and the junction held 11 bases outside the gene matches. CDR1 MDHEN and CDR2 SYDVKM come from the germline V gene. CDR3 length: 15 residues. The CDR3 spells CASNLAGRQRDTQYF. The CDR3 DNA reads as TGTGCCAGCAACTTAGCGGGGCGACAAAGAGATACGCAGTATTTT.

This chain links TRBV27 with TRBJ1-3; 7 bases are shared with TRBD1. This CDR3 contains 16 residues. The ends lost 7 bases at V and 0 bases at J; junction bases unmatched: 9. CDR1 and CDR2 from the germline V gene are MNHEY and SMNVEV (reference sequence). DNA of the CDR3: TGTGCCAGCAAGGAAAAGGGACAGATCTCTGGAAACACCATATATTTT. Protein sequence: CASKEKGQISGNTIYF.

The chain uses TRBV7-9 and TRBJ2-7; the match to TRBD2 covers 7 bases. This CDR3 spans 11 amino acids. Unmatched junction bases numbered 0, after V lost 4 bases and J lost 6 bases. Germline values: CDR1 SEHNR, CDR2 FQNEAQ (reference sequence). The CDR3 spells CASSSGGEQYF. The CDR3 region has the DNA TGTGCCAGCAGCTCGGGGGGCGAGCAGTACTTC.

The chain links TRBV19 to TRBJ1-2, with D tentatively TRBD1 (5 bases). The CDR3 runs 12 residues. The ends were cut back, 5 bases at V and 8 bases at J, with 12 bases in the middle. CDR1 and CDR2 (germline): LNHDA, SQIVND (reference sequence). The CDR3 loop is CASSRAGYGYTF. The CDR3 DNA sequence: TGTGCCAGTAGTCGAGCAGGGTACGGCTACACCTTC.

The chain uses TRBV10-3 and TRBJ2-5, with 7 bases aligning to TRBD1. The V and J ends lost 4 bases and 4 bases, in that order; junction bases with no gene match: 3. CDR3 length equals 13 residues. Germline CDR1 reads ENHRY; CDR2 reads SYGVKD. The chain's CDR3 is CAISGTGVETQYF. CDR3 bases: TGTGCCATCAGTGGAACAGGGGTAGAGACCCAGTACTTC.

V is TRBV11-2 and J is TRBJ1-2, with 7 bases identical to TRBD1. J gave up 5 bases and V 6 bases, and 6 bases lay outside the gene matches. The CDR3 spans 13 residues. Germline lookup yields CDR1 SGHAT and CDR2 FQNNGV. This CDR3 is CASRTGSAYGYTF. The DNA of the CDR3 is TGTGCCAGCAGGACAGGGTCCGCTTATGGCTACACCTTC.

J is TRBJ2-5 and V is TRBV4-2; 10 bases map to TRBD2. CDR3 size: 15 residues. The J segment lost 4 bases and the V segment lost 4 bases, leaving 6 bases of the junction unmatched. Germline V gene data show CDR1 as LGHNA and CDR2 as YNFKEQ. The CDR3 spells CASSPWTSGLETQYF. In DNA, the CDR3 is TGTGCCAGCAGCCCTTGGACTAGCGGACTAGAGACCCAGTACTTC.

The V gene is TRBV6-1, the J gene TRBJ2-2; D perhaps matches TRBD2 (5 bases). Per the germline V gene, CDR1 is MNHNS and CDR2 is SASEGT. V lost 6 bases and J 8 bases, leaving 7 bases between the germline ends. CDR3 length: 11 residues. CDR3: CASRRDGELFF. DNA for the CDR3: TGTGCCAGCAGGAGGGATGGGGAGCTGTTTTTT.

This chain uses TRBV5-3 with TRBJ2-7, with a tentative D call TRBD1 (5 bases). TRBV5-3 is sorted into the ORF group, with uncertain function. V dropped 1 base and J dropped 3 bases, with 29 bases sitting between them. There are 20 residues in the CDR3. CDR3 bases: TGTGCCAGAAGCTTGAAGGCAGGGTGGCCGAGTGCCGCACCTTTCTACGAGCAGTACTTC. This translates into CARSLKAGWPSAAPFYEQYF.

The V gene is TRBV11-3, the J gene TRBJ2-7, with TRBD2 matching over 7 bases. With V trimmed by 5 bases and J by 6 bases, 13 bases remained unmatched. From germline, CDR1 is SGHNT and CDR2 YENEEA. This CDR3 is built from 15 residues. The CDR3 protein is CASSLTGEGWGEQYF. The CDR3 DNA sequence: TGTGCCAGCAGCCTTACCGGGGAGGGATGGGGCGAGCAGTACTTC.

A remark on this clone: The junction shows a germline mismatch at one end, possibly a read error. The chain recombines TRBV7-7 with TRBJ2-1; 11 bases line up with TRBD1. The germline V gene encodes CDR1 SSHAT and CDR2 FNYEAQ (reference sequence). CDR3 length: 15 residues. The CDR3 DNA reads TGTGCTAGCAGCCCAGGGACAGGGGGGAATAATGAGCAGTTCTTC. As protein: CASSPGTGGNNEQFF.

The chain has TRBV5-1 and TRBJ2-1, with 8 positions matching TRBD1. Looked up from germline, CDR1 is SGHRS and CDR2 is YFSETQ. With 0 bases clipped from V and 7 bases from J, the junction kept 3 bases outside the gene matches. The CDR3 sequence is 14 residues long. DNA of the CDR3: TGCGCCAGCAGCTTGGGTGACAGGGGAAATGAGCAGTTCTTC. Translating gives CASSLGDRGNEQFF.